This record looks at one T cell receptor (beta chain) sequence and its context. Its antigen remains unknown. TCRdb's copy holds only in-frame clones and misses some; the assay was immunoSEQ multiplex PCR. The sample yields around 230,000 clones, 86% seen once. These data belong to a study of cytomegalovirus exposure and HLA in healthy donors. General study results and limits: In vitro confirmation showed three CMV-associated chains to be CMV antigen specific. It was approximately 160 TCR beta chains that were listed as cytomegalovirus-associated.

CDR3 length: 15 residues. CDR1 and CDR2 (germline): MDHEN, SYDVKM. The ends lost 7 bases at V and 7 bases at J; junction bases unmatched: 13. V gene TRBV28 combines with J gene TRBJ2-1, with 7 bases matching TRBD2. The sequenced sample consisted of PBMCs. The receptor was derived from a woman between 25 and 40 years old in good health and CMV-seropositive. Here the CDR3 reads CASTTWREGRNEQFF. The CDR3 DNA reads TGTGCCAGCACCACATGGAGGGAGGGCCGGAATGAGCAGTTCTTC.